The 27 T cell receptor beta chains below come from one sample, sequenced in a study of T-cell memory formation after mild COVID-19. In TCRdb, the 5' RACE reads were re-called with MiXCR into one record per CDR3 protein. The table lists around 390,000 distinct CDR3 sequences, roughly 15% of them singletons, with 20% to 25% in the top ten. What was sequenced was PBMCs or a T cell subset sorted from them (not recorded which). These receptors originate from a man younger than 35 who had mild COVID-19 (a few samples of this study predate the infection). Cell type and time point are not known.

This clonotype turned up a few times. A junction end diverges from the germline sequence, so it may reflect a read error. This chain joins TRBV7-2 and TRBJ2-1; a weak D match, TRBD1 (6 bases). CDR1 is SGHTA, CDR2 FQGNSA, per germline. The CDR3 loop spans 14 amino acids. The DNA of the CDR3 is TGTGCCAGCAGCTTTACAGGGTCCTTCAATGAGCAGTTCTTC. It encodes CASSFTGSFNEQFF. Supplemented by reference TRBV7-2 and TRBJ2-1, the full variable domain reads GAGVSQSPSNKVTEKGKDVELRCDPISGHTALYWYRQSLGQGLEFLIYFQGNSAPDKSGLPSDRFSAERTGGSVSTLTIQRTQQEDSAVYLCASSFTGSFNEQFFGPGTRLTVL.

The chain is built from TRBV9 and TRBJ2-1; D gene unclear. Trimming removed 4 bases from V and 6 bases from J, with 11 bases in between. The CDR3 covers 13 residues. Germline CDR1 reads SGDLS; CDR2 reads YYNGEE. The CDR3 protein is CASSPPLGNEQFF. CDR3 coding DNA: TGTGCCAGCAGCCCTCCCCTAGGCAATGAGCAGTTCTTC.

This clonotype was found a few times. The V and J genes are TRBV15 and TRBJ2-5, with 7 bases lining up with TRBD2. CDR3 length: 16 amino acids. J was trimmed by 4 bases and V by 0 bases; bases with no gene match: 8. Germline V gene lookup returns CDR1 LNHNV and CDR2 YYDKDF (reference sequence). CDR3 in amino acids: CATSRDLGRGGETQYF. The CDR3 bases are TGTGCCACCAGCAGAGATCTTGGTCGCGGGGGAGAGACCCAGTACTTC.

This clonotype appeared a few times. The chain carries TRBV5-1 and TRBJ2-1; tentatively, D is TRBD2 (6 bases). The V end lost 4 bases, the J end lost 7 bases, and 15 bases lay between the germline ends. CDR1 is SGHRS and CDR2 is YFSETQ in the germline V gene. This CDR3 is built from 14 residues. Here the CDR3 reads CASSRGTEGNEQFF. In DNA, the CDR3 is TGCGCCAGCAGCCGGGGGACTGAGGGTAATGAGCAGTTCTTC. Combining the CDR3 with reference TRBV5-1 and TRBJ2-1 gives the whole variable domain KAGVTQTPRYLIKTRGQQVTLSCSPISGHRSVSWYQQTPGQGLQFLFEYFSETQRNKGNFPGRFSGRQFSNSRSEMNVSTLELGDSALYLCASSRGTEGNEQFFGPGTRLTVL.

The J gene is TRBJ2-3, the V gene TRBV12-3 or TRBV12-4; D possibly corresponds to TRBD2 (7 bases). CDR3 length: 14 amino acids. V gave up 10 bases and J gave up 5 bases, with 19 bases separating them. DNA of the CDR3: TGTGCCATAGGGGAGGGGGGGCCGGAAGATACGCAGTATTTT. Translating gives CAIGEGGPEDTQYF.

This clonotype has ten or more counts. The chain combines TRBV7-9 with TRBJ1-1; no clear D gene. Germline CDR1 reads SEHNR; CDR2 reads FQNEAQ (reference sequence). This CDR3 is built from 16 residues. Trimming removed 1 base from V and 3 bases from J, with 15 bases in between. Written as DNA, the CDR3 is TGTGCCAGCAGCTTAGGGGCGGGTTACGTGTACACTGAAGCTTTCTTT. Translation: CASSLGAGYVYTEAFF. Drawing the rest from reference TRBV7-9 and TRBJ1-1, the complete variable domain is DTGVSQNPRHKITKRGQNVTFRCDPISEHNRLYWYRQTLGQGPEFLTYFQNEAQLEKSRLLSDRFSAERPKGSFSTLEIQRTEQGDSAMYLCASSLGAGYVYTEAFFGQGTRLTVV.

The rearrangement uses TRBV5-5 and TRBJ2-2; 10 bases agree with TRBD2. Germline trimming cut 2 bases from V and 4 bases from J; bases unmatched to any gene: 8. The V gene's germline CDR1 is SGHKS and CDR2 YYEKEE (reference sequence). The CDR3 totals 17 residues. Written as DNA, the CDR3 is TGTGCCAGCAGCTTTATGGTAGCGGGGGGCCGCACCGGGGAGCTGTTTTTT. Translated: CASSFMVAGGRTGELFF.

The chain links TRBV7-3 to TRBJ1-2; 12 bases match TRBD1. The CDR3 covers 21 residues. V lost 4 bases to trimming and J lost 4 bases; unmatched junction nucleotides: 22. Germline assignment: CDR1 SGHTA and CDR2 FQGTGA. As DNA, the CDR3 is TGTGCCAGCAGCTCGTACGACATCCGGGACAGGGGGCGAGGATTCGGCTATGGCTACACCTTC. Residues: CASSSYDIRDRGRGFGYGYTF.

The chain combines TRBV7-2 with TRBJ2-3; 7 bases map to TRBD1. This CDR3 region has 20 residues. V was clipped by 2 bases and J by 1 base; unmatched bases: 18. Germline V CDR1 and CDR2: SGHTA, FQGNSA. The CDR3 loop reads CASSLFPGLTGVVGTDTQYF. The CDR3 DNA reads TGTGCCAGCAGCTTATTCCCTGGCCTTACAGGGGTCGTGGGCACAGATACGCAGTATTTT.

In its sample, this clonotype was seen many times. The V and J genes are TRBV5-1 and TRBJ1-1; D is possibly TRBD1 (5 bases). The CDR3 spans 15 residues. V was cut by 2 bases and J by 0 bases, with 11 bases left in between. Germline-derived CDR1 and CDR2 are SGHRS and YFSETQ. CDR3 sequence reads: CASSLPGAMNTEAFF. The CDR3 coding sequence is TGCGCCAGCAGCTTACCCGGGGCCATGAACACTGAAGCTTTCTTT.

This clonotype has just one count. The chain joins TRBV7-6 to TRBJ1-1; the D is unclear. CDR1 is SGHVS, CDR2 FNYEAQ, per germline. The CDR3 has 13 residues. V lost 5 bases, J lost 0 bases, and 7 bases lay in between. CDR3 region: CASSKTVNTEAFF. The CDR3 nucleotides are TGTGCCAGCAGCAAGACCGTGAACACTGAAGCTTTCTTT.

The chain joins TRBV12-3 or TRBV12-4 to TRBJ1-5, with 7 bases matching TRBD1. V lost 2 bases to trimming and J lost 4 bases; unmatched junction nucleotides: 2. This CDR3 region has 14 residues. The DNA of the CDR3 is TGTGCCAGCAGTTTAAGGACAGGTAATCAGCCCCAGCATTTT. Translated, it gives CASSLRTGNQPQHF.

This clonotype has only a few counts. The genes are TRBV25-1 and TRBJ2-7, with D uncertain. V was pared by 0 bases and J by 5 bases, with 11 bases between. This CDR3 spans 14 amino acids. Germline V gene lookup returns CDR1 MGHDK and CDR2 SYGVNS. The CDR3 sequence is CASSEYNGPHEQYF. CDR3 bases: TGTGCCAGCAGTGAATATAACGGTCCGCACGAGCAGTACTTC.

This CDR3 is CASSLLGEDYEQYF. The CDR3 DNA reads TGTGCCAGCAGCTTACTCGGGGAGGACTACGAGCAGTACTTC. The V gene is TRBV5-6, the J gene TRBJ2-7; tentatively, D is TRBD2 (6 bases). V shed 2 bases and J shed 3 bases, with 12 bases lying between them. This CDR3 contains 14 residues. Germline CDR1 is SGHDT and CDR2 is YYEEEE. Supplemented by reference TRBV5-6 and TRBJ2-7, the full variable domain reads DAGVTQSPTHLIKTRGQQVTLRCSPKSGHDTVSWYQQALGQGPQFIFQYYEEEERQRGNFPDRFSGHQFPNYSSELNVNALLLGDSALYLCASSLLGEDYEQYFGPGTRLTVT.

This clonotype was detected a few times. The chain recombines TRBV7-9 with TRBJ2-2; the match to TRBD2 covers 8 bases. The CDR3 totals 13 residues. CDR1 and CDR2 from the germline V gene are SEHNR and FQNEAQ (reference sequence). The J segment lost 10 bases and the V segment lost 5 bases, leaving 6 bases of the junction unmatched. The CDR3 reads CASSRGGHAELFF. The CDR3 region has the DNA TGTGCCAGCAGCCGGGGGGGTCACGCGGAGCTGTTTTTT.

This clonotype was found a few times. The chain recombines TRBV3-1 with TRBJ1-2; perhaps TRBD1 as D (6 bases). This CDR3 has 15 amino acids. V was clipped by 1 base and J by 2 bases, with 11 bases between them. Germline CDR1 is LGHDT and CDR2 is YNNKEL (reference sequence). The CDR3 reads CASSQGHGTNYGYTF. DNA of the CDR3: TGTGCCAGCAGCCAAGGACACGGGACAAACTATGGCTACACCTTC. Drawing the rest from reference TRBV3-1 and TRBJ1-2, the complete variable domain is DTAVSQTPKYLVTQMGNDKSIKCEQNLGHDTMYWYKQDSKKFLKIMFSYNNKELIINETVPNRFSPKSPDKAHLNLHINSLELGDSAVYFCASSQGHGTNYGYTFGSGTRLTVV.

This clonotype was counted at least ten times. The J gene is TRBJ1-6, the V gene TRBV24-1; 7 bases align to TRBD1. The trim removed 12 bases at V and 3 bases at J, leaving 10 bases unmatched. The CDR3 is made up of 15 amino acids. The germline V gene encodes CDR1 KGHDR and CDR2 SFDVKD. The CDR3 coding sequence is TGTGCCGGATCCCGGGACAGCCGCTATAATTCACCCCTCCACTTT. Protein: CAGSRDSRYNSPLHF.

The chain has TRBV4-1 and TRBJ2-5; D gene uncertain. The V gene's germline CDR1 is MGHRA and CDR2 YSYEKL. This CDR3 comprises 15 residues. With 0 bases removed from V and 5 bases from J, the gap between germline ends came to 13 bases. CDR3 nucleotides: TGCGCCAGCAGCCAAGATCTTTCCGGTGGGGAGACCCAGTACTTC. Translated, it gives CASSQDLSGGETQYF.

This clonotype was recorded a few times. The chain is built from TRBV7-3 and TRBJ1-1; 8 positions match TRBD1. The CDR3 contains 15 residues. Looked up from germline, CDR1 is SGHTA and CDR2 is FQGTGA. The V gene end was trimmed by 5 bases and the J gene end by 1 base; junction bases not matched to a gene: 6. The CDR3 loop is CASSTHRGENTEAFF. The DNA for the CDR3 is TGTGCCAGCAGCACTCACAGGGGGGAGAACACTGAAGCTTTCTTT.

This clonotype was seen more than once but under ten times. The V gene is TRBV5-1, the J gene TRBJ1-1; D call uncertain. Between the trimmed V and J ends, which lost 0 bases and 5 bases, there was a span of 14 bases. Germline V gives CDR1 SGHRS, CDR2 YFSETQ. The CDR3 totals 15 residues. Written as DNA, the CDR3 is TGCGCCAGCAGCTTGGCCAAGGAGGGTTTGACTGAAGCTTTCTTT. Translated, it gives CASSLAKEGLTEAFF.

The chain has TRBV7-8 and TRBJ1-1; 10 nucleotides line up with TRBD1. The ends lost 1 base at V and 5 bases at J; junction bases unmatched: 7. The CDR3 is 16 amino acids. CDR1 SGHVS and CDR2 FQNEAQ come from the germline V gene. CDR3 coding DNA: TGTGCCAGCAGCTTAGAGGGCTGGACAGGGGGAACTGAAGCTTTCTTT. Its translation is CASSLEGWTGGTEAFF.

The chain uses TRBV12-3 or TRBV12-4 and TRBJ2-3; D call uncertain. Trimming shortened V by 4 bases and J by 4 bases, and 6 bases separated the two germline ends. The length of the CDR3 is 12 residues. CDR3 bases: TGTGCCAGCAGTTATCCCGCAGATACGCAGTATTTT. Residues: CASSYPADTQYF.

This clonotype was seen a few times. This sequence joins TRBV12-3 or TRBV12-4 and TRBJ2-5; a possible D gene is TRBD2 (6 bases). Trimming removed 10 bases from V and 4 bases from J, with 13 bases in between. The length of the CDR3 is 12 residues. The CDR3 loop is CATRLGGETQYF. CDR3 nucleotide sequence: TGTGCCACCCGGCTGGGGGGAGAGACCCAGTACTTC.

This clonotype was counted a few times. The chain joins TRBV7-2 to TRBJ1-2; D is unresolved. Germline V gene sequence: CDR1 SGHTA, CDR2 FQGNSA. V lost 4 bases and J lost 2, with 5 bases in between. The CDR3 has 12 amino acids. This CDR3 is CASSYRNYGYTF. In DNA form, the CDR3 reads TGTGCCAGCAGCTACCGGAACTATGGCTACACCTTC.

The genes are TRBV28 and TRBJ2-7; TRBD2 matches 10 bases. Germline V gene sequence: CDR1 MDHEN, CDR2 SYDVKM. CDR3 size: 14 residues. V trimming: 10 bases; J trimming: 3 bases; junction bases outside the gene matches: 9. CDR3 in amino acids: CATLRSGGVYEQYV. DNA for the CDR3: TGTGCCACCCTCCGAAGCGGGGGGGTCTACGAGCAGTACGTC.

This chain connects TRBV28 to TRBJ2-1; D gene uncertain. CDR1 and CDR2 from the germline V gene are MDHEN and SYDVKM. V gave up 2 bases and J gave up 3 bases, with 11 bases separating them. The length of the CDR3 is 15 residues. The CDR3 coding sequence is TGTGCCAGCAGTTTAAGGCTGGGCCACTACAATGAGCAGTTCTTC. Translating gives CASSLRLGHYNEQFF.

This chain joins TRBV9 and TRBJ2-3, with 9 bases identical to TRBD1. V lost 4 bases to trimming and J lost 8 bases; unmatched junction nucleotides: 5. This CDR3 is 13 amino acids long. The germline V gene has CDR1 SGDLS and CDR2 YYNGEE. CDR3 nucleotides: TGTGCCAGCAGCATTCAGACAGGGGGTACGCAGTATTTT. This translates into CASSIQTGGTQYF.